Described below is a single T cell receptor (beta chain) sequence and its context. Trimming shortened V by 7 bases and J by 1 base, and 21 bases separated the two germline ends. This CDR3 spans 16 amino acids. Per germline, CDR1 SGHDT and CDR2 YYEEEE. The entry originates in a study of cytomegalovirus exposure and HLA in healthy donors. Primers included in the PCR were 60 Vbeta and 13 Jbeta primers. Produced via immunoSEQ multiplex PCR; TCRdb's table is partial and in-frame only. Of about 120,000 clones listed, under 90% are singletons. The TCR originated in a female donor in good health and CMV-seropositive. Sequencing used PBMCs. V usage is TRBV5-6 and J usage is TRBJ2-7; D is possibly TRBD1 (6 bases). The CDR3 DNA reads TGTGCCAGCTCCCCTAATGGCAGGGGTTTTTCCTACGAGCAGTACTTC. This translates into CASSPNGRGFSYEQYF. Based on the CDR3 plus reference TRBV5-6 and TRBJ2-7, the full variable domain is DAGVTQSPTHLIKTRGQQVTLRCSPKSGHDTVSWYQQALGQGPQFIFQYYEEEERQRGNFPDRFSGHQFPNYSSELNVNALLLGDSALYLCASSPNGRGFSYEQYFGPGTRLTVT.